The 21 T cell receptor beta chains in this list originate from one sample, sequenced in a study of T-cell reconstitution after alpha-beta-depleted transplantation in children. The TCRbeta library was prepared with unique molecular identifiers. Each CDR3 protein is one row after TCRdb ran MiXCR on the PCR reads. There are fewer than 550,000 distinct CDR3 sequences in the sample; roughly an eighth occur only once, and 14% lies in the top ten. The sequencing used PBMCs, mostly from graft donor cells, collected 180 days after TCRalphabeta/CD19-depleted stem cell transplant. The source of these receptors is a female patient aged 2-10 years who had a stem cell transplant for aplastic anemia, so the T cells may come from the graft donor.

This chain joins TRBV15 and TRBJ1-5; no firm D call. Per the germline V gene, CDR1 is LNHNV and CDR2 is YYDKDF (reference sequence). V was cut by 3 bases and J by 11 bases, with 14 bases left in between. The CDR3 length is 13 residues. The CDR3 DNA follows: TGTGCCACCAGCAGGCCCGGGCCCGGAGCCCAGCATTTT. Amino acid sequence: CATSRPGPGAQHF.

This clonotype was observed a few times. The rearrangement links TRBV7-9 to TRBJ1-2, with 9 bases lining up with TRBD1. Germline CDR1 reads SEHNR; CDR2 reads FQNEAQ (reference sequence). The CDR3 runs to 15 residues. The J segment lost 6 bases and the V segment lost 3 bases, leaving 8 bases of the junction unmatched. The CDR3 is CASSFRDRDSHGYTF. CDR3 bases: TGTGCCAGCAGCTTCCGGGACAGGGATAGTCATGGCTACACCTTC.

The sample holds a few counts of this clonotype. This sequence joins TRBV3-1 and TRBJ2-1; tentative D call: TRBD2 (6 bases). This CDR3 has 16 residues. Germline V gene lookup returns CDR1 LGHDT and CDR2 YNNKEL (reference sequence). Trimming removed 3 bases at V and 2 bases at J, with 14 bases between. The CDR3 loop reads CASSHRRDLAYNEQFF. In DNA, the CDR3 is TGTGCCAGCAGCCACCGACGGGACTTGGCCTACAATGAGCAGTTCTTC.

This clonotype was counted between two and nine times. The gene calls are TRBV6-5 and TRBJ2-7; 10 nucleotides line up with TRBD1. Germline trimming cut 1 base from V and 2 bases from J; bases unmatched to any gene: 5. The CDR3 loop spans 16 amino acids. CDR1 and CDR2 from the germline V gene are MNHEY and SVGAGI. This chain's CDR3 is CASSYYGQGVTYEQYF. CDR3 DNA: TGTGCCAGCAGTTACTACGGACAGGGGGTAACCTACGAGCAGTACTTC.

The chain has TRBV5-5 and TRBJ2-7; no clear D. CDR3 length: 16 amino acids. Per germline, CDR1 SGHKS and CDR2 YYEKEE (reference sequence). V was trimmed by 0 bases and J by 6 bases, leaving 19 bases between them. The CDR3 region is CASSLGRPPTLGEQYV. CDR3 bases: TGTGCCAGCAGCTTGGGACGCCCACCGACCCTAGGCGAGCAGTACGTC.

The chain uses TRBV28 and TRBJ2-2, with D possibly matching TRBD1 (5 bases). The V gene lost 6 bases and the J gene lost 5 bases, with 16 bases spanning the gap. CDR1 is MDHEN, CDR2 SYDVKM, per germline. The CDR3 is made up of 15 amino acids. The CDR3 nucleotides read TGTGCCAGCAGCCCCGGGCCCTACAGGACCGGGGAGCTGTTTTTT. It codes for CASSPGPYRTGELFF.

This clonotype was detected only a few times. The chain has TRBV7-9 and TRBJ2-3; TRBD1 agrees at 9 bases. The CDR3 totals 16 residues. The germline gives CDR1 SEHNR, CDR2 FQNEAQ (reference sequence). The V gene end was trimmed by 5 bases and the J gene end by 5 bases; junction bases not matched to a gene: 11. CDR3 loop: CASSLHRDRAQDTQYF. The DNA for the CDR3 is TGTGCCAGCAGCCTACACCGGGACAGGGCACAAGATACGCAGTATTTT.

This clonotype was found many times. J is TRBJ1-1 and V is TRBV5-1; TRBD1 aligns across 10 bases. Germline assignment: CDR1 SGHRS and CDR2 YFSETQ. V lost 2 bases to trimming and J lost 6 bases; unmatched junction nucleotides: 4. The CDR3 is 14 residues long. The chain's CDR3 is CASSLGTGEAEAFF. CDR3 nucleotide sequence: TGCGCCAGCAGCTTAGGGACAGGGGAGGCTGAAGCTTTCTTT.

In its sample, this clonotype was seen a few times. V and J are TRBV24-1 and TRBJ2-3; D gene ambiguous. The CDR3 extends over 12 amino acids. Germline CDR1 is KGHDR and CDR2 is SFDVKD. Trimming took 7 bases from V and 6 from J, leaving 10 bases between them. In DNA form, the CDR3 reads TGTGCCACCAGAGCGTATTTGGATACGCAGTATTTT. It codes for CATRAYLDTQYF.

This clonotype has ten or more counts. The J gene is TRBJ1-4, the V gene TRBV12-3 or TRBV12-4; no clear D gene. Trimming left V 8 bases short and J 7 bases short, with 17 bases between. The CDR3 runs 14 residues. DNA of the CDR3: TGTGCCAGCTCCCACGGGATACTGGGTGAAAAACTGTTTTTT. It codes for CASSHGILGEKLFF.

CDR3: CASSGTRLNEQFF. For the CDR3, the DNA is TGTGCCAGCTCCGGGACAAGACTTAATGAGCAGTTCTTC. V is TRBV18 and J is TRBJ2-1; D is perhaps TRBD1 (6 bases). Looked up from germline, CDR1 is KGHSH and CDR2 is LQKENI. V dropped 6 bases and J dropped 7 bases, with 13 bases sitting between them. This CDR3 is 13 amino acids long. Filled out from reference TRBV18 and TRBJ2-1, the complete variable domain reads NAGVMQNPRHLVRRRGQEARLRCSPMKGHSHVYWYRQLPEEGLKFMVYLQKENIIDESGMPKERFSAEFPKEGPSILRIQQVVRGDSAAYFCASSGTRLNEQFFGPGTRLTVL.

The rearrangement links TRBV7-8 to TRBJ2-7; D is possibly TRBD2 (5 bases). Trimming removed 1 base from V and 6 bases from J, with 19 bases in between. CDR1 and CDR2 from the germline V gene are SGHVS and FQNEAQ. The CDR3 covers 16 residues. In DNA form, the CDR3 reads TGTGCCAGCAGCTTAGACCCCGCGCGGCTAGCTTCCGAGCAGTACGTC. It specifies CASSLDPARLASEQYV.

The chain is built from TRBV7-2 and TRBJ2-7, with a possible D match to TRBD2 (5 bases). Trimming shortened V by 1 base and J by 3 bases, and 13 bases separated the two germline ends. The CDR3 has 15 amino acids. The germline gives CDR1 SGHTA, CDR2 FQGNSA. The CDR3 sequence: CASSLVAPSNYEQYF. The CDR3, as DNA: TGTGCCAGCAGCTTAGTAGCGCCAAGCAACTACGAGCAGTACTTC.

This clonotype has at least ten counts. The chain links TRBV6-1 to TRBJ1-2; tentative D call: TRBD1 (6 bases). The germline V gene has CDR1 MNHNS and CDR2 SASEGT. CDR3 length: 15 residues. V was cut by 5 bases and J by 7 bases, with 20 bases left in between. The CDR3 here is CASSRGHSWAGGYTF. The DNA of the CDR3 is TGTGCCAGCAGTCGGGGACACTCGTGGGCGGGTGGCTACACCTTC.

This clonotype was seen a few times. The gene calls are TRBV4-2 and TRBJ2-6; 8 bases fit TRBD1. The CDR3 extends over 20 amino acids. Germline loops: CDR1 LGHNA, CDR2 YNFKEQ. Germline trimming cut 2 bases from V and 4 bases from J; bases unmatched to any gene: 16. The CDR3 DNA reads TGTGCCAGCAGCCAACTAGGGACAGGAGTCTCCCTCTCGGGGGCCAACGTCCTGACTTTC. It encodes CASSQLGTGVSLSGANVLTF.

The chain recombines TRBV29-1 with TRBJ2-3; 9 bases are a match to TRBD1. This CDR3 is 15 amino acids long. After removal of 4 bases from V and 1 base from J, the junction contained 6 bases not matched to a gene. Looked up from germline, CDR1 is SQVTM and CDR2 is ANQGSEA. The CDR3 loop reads CSVAATGGGTDTQYF. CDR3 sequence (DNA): TGCAGCGTTGCGGCGACAGGGGGAGGCACAGATACGCAGTATTTT.

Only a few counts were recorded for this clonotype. The CDR3 bases are TGTGCCAGCAGCTTAACAGGGCGCTCTGGAAACACCATATATTTT. Its translation: CASSLTGRSGNTIYF. The chain links TRBV7-2 to TRBJ1-3; a possible D gene is TRBD1 (6 bases). Germline assignment: CDR1 SGHTA and CDR2 FQGNSA. V gave up 2 bases and J gave up 0 bases, with 8 bases separating them. CDR3 size: 15 residues.

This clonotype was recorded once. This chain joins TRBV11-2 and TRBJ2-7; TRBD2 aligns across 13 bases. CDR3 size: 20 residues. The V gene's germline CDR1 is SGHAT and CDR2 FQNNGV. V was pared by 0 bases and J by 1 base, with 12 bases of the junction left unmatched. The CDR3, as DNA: TGTGCCAGCAGCTTAGAATGGAGACTAGCGGGAGGTCCTAATTCCTACGAGCAGTACGTC. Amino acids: CASSLEWRLAGGPNSYEQYV.

The CDR3 region is CASSVDRGPETQYF. For the CDR3, the DNA is TGTGCCAGCAGCGTGGACAGGGGGCCAGAGACCCAGTACTTC. V usage is TRBV13 and J usage is TRBJ2-5, with TRBD1 identical over 11 bases. There are 14 residues in the CDR3. Trimming at V came to 5 bases and at J to 4 bases, leaving 3 bases not matched to a gene. Germline CDR1 PRHDT, CDR2 FYEKMQ (reference sequence).

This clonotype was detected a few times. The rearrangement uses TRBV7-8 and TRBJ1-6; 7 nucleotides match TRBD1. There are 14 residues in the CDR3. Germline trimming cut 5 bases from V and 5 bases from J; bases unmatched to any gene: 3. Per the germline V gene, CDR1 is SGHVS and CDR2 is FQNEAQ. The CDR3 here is CASSQTGNNSPLHF. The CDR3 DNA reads TGTGCCAGCAGCCAGACAGGGAATAATTCACCCCTCCACTTT.

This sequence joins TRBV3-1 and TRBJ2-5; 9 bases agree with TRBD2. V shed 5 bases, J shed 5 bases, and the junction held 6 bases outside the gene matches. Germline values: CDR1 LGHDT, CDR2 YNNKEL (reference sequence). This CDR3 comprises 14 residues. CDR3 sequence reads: CASSTRLAEETQYF. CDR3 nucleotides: TGTGCCAGCAGCACGCGACTAGCGGAGGAGACCCAGTACTTC.